A selection of T cell receptor beta chains follows, all from one sample in a study of T cell responses to AZD1222 COVID-19 vaccine. Assay used: immunoSEQ multiplex PCR; TCRdb lists only in-frame clones, some missing. This table holds around 65,000 clones, 81% found once. Sequenced material: peripheral blood, taken 28 days after the second AZD1222 dose. Every receptor here comes from an adult who received the AZD1222 COVID-19 vaccine. Both conserved end residues are part of each CDR3. D genes are given only for firm matches. Where a row states a size, it is once, few, many or the class of an expanded clone; other rows omit it.

once	TRBV5-4	TRBD1	TRBJ2-7	CASTPGTGASYSYEQYF	TGTGCCAGCACCCCGGGGACAGGGGCTTCTTACTCCTACGAGCAGTACTTC
-	TRBV24-1	TRBD2	TRBJ2-1	CATSRGGSSPYNEQFF	TGTGCCACCAGTAGGGGCGGGAGCTCTCCTTACAATGAGCAGTTCTTC
-	TRBV7-8	TRBD2	TRBJ2-1	CASRRLGLAGVLYNEQFF	TGTGCCAGCAGGCGATTAGGACTAGCGGGAGTTCTCTACAATGAGCAGTTCTTC
-	TRBV7-9	TRBD2	TRBJ2-5	CASSLASGRARGETQYF	TGTGCCAGCAGCTTAGCTAGCGGGAGGGCCCGTGGAGAGACCCAGTACTTC
-	TRBV10-3	-	TRBJ1-1	CAITQEAENTEAFF	TGTGCCATCACCCAAGAGGCCGAGAACACTGAAGCTTTCTTT
once	TRBV11-1	TRBD1	TRBJ1-2	CASSGDRGNGYTF	TGTGCCAGCAGCGGGGACAGGGGGAATGGCTACACCTTC
-	TRBV30	-	TRBJ2-2	CAWTRQNTGELFF	TGTGCCTGGACCAGACAGAACACCGGGGAGCTGTTTTTT
-	TRBV27	-	TRBJ1-2	CASGTNYGYTF	TGTGCCAGCGGCACGAACTATGGCTACACCTTC
-	TRBV6-2/TRBV6-3	TRBD1	TRBJ2-7	CASSISRDRGSYEQYF	TGTGCCAGCAGCATATCCCGGGACAGAGGGTCCTACGAGCAGTACTTC
-	TRBV9	-	TRBJ1-5	CASSPGQTSNQPQHF	TGTGCCAGCAGCCCCGGACAGACTAGCAATCAGCCCCAGCATTTT
-	TRBV24-1	TRBD1	TRBJ1-5	CATSDRGQRDNQPQHF	TGTGCCACCAGTGACCGGGGACAGCGAGACAATCAGCCCCAGCATTTT
-	TRBV5-5	-	TRBJ1-6	CASSLATHREAPLHF	TGTGCCAGCAGCTTGGCGACGCATAGGGAAGCACCCCTCCACTTT
-	TRBV6-2/TRBV6-3	TRBD1	TRBJ1-2	CASSYGTLWDRGKSYGYTF	TGTGCCAGCAGTTACGGAACTCTATGGGACAGGGGGAAGAGCTATGGCTACACCTTC
few	TRBV5-4	-	TRBJ2-7	CASSLVNTYEQYF	TGTGCCAGCAGCTTGGTTAATACCTACGAGCAGTACTTC